The source of this TCR beta chain is a study of graft-versus-host responses after intestinal transplantation. Study-level information: Each of the recipients got a multivisceral, liver-intestinal, or isolated intestinal transplant. Overall study findings and caveats: Recipient marrow showed GvH clones, some seen first in ileum or blood. Patients with graft-donor T cell macrochimerism had high graft-versus-host to host-versus-graft clonal ratios in allografts.

The authors combined about 200,000 CFSE-labeled responder cells with about 200,000 irradiated, violet-dye-labeled stimulator cells in plates. Post-reaction, proliferating CD3+CD4+ and CD3+CD8+ responders (CFSE-low) were sorted. This CDR3 contains 16 residues. Germline-derived CDR1 and CDR2 are SEHNR and FQNEAQ (reference sequence). The V end was cut by 8 bases, the J end by 4 bases, with 20 bases between. Sequencing was performed with immunoSEQ multiplex PCR; in TCRdb, only in-frame clones are kept and a portion is missing. The sample contains about 9,700 clones, 36% of which appear only once. This clone was picked up a small number of times.

The input for sequencing was alloreactive CD8+ T cells from a mixed lymphocyte reaction culture, taken before intestinal transplant. Described subset: CFSE-low proliferating T cells sorted from approximately 6-day pre-transplant mixed lymphocyte reaction (GvH or HvG direction). The genes are TRBV7-9 and TRBJ2-2, with D possibly TRBD1 on 5 matching bases. This TCR was sampled from a human patient who received an intestinal transplant. The CDR3 nucleotides are TGTGCCAGCTTCCCATTGGGGCAGGTCCCCACCGGGGAGCTGTTTTTT. Residues: CASFPLGQVPTGELFF.